The following is a T cell receptor beta chain sequence with its context. The antigen remains undetermined. Just one base apart from a much larger clone, this may be a read error. The record originates from a study of T cell repertoires in cytomegalovirus infection. Study as a whole: Alongside well-studied HLA-B-restricted CMV epitopes, recently identified HLA-C-restricted CMV epitopes were also used. Indications came from public TCR beta signatures; they pointed to CMV infection and to a matching HLA type.

General observations from the study: Pooled public TCR beta family frequency picked out CMV carriers with the relevant HLA.

TCRdb re-analysed the reads in MiXCR, keeping a single row per CDR3 protein. The sample contains about 830,000 distinct CDR3 sequences, about 31% of which appear only once. This CDR3 contains 13 residues. The germline gives CDR1 SGHVS, CDR2 FQNEAQ. The specimen comprised cultured CD8+ T cells from PBMCs, sampled from culture after CMV antigen stimulation. The chain links TRBV7-8 to TRBJ2-1, with D uncertain. The receptor was isolated from a human donor in good health (CMV status not recorded). Some clones in this sample may be carry-over from other donors' samples. CDR3 amino acids: CASNLSQVNEQFF. The CDR3 region has the DNA TGTGCCAGCAACTTAAGTCAGGTTAATGAGCAGTTCTTC.